A single sample is the source of the 15 T cell receptor beta chains below, sequenced in a study of shared clonotypes between healthy human individuals. Assay used: immunoSEQ multiplex PCR; TCRdb lists only in-frame clones, some missing. This repertoire shows about 230,000 clones, about 69% found once; its top ten account for more than 9.5%. Sequenced material: memory CD4+ T cells sorted from blood. This sample's subset: CD45RA-negative fraction. These receptors were obtained from a man aged 25 to 40 in good health.

The V gene is TRBV5-1, the J gene TRBJ2-2, with D possibly matching TRBD1 (5 bases). V lost 4 bases and J 4 bases, leaving 11 bases between the germline ends. The CDR3 is made up of 14 amino acids. The germline V gene encodes CDR1 SGHRS and CDR2 YFSETQ. CDR3 coding DNA: TGCGCCAGCAGCCCTGGACATACCACCGGGGAGCTGTTTTTT. It yields the protein CASSPGHTTGELFF. Full variable domain (outside the CDR3, taken from reference TRBV5-1 and TRBJ2-2): KAGVTQTPRYLIKTRGQQVTLSCSPISGHRSVSWYQQTPGQGLQFLFEYFSETQRNKGNFPGRFSGRQFSNSRSEMNVSTLELGDSALYLCASSPGHTTGELFFGEGSRLTVL.

The count of this clone is one. The chain uses TRBV7-2 and TRBJ2-1, with 10 bases matching TRBD2. CDR1 and CDR2 from the germline V gene are SGHTA and FQGNSA. The trim removed 4 bases at V and 0 bases at J, leaving 3 bases unmatched. The CDR3 loop spans 16 amino acids. In nucleotides, the CDR3 is TGTGCCAGCAGCTCCCGGACTAGCGGCTCCTACAATGAGCAGTTCTTC. It is translated as CASSSRTSGSYNEQFF.

This clone was seen once. This chain uses TRBV5-1 with TRBJ2-3, with a weak D call TRBD1 (6 bases). V lost 4 bases and J lost 0, with 12 bases in between. The CDR3 has 15 residues. CDR1 and CDR2 (germline): SGHRS, YFSETQ. The CDR3 region has the DNA TGCGCCAGCAGCCTGGACAGATGGAGCACAGATACGCAGTATTTT. Protein sequence: CASSLDRWSTDTQYF.

The chain combines TRBV7-2 with TRBJ2-5; D is tentatively TRBD1 or TRBD2 (5 bases each). The CDR3 has 12 amino acids. Trimming took 3 bases from V and 9 from J, leaving 11 bases between them. Germline V lookup: CDR1 SGHTA, CDR2 FQGNSA. The CDR3 bases are TGTGCCAGCAGCTTGGGGGTATTGGCCCAGTACTTC. Amino acids: CASSLGVLAQYF.

This clone was found a few times. This CDR3 is CASRYRGGIGYTF. Written as DNA, the CDR3 is TGTGCCAGCAGATACAGGGGAGGGATAGGCTACACCTTC. The chain recombines TRBV27 with TRBJ1-2; 7 bases agree with TRBD1. From germline, CDR1 is MNHEY and CDR2 SMNVEV (reference sequence). With 6 bases clipped from V and 8 bases from J, the junction kept 9 bases outside the gene matches. This CDR3 comprises 13 residues.

This chain uses TRBV4-3 with TRBJ1-1; no clear D. This CDR3 has 14 residues. In germline, CDR1 is LGHNA, CDR2 YSLEER. V was clipped by 1 base and J by 5 bases, with 11 bases between them. CDR3 bases: TGCGCCAGCAGCCAAGCGATGGAACGGACTGAAGCTTTCTTT. Its translation is CASSQAMERTEAFF.

The chain uses TRBV5-4 and TRBJ2-7; a possible D gene is TRBD2 (5 bases). V was clipped by 4 bases and J by 3 bases, with 8 bases between them. The CDR3 consists of 12 residues. Germline V gene lookup returns CDR1 SGHNT and CDR2 YYREEE (reference sequence). The CDR3 nucleotides read TGTGCCAGCAGCCATACTAGCTACGAGCAGTACTTC. Translation: CASSHTSYEQYF.

This clone was seen a handful of times. This chain uses TRBV5-1 with TRBJ2-7; D gene unclear. CDR1 and CDR2 (germline): SGHRS, YFSETQ. The CDR3 totals 14 residues. Between the trimmed V and J ends, which lost 4 bases and 3 bases, there was a span of 14 bases. The CDR3 bases are TGCGCCAGCAGCGTAGACCGGGCCCTCTACGAGCAGTACTTC. This codes for CASSVDRALYEQYF.

The sample holds a few counts of this clone. The J gene is TRBJ2-1, the V gene TRBV5-4; 12 nucleotides line up with TRBD2. CDR1 is SGHNT, CDR2 YYREEE, per germline (reference sequence). The V segment lost 4 bases and the J segment 7 bases; nucleotides outside the gene matches: 3. This CDR3 spans 14 amino acids. CDR3 DNA sequence: TGTGCCAGCAGCCCGACTAGCGGGAGTAATGAGCAGTTCTTC. It encodes CASSPTSGSNEQFF.

This chain uses TRBV4-1 with TRBJ1-1, with no clear D. Germline-derived CDR1 and CDR2 are MGHRA and YSYEKL. This CDR3 comprises 14 residues. The V and J ends lost 2 bases and 7 bases respectively, with 14 bases between them. The chain's CDR3 is CASSQLDTRDEAFF. The DNA of the CDR3 is TGCGCCAGCAGCCAATTAGACACCCGCGATGAAGCTTTCTTT.

The V and J genes are TRBV18 and TRBJ1-4, with unresolved D. CDR1 is KGHSH, CDR2 LQKENI, per germline. Trimming removed 4 bases from V and 0 bases from J, with 9 bases in between. CDR3 size: 15 residues. CDR3 region: CASSLAAPTNEKLFF. As DNA, the CDR3 is TGTGCCAGCTCACTAGCGGCCCCAACTAATGAAAAACTGTTTTTT.

In the case of this clone: A much larger clone is a single base away; this may be a read error. CDR3 coding DNA: TGTGCCAGCAGCTTAGAGGCAGAATACGAGCAGTACTTC. Translating it yields CASSLEAEYEQYF. J is TRBJ2-7 and V is TRBV7-3, with D uncertain. Trimming stripped 2 bases from V and 4 bases from J, with 9 bases between. The CDR3 length is 13 residues. CDR1 is SGHTA and CDR2 is FQGTGA in the germline V gene.

Ten or more counts support this clone. The CDR3 is CASILSKGSASSGSNEQFF. CDR3 nucleotides: TGTGCCAGCATCCTCTCCAAGGGGTCCGCCTCCAGCGGGAGCAATGAGCAGTTCTTC. The chain joins TRBV28 to TRBJ2-1; 8 positions match TRBD2. The germline gives CDR1 MDHEN, CDR2 SYDVKM. The CDR3 runs to 19 residues. The V segment lost 7 bases and the J segment 6 bases; nucleotides outside the gene matches: 23. Full variable domain (rest looked up from reference TRBV28 and TRBJ2-1): DVKVTQSSRYLVKRTGEKVFLECVQDMDHENMFWYRQDPGLGLRLIYFSYDVKMKEKGDIPEGYSVSREKKERFSLILESASTNQTSMYLCASILSKGSASSGSNEQFFGPGTRLTVL.

The rearrangement links TRBV7-3 to TRBJ2-2; 8 nucleotides line up with TRBD2. Germline CDR1 reads SGHTA; CDR2 reads FQGTGA. V shed 2 bases and J 4 bases; nucleotides not matched to a gene: 6. This CDR3 is 16 amino acids long. The CDR3 region has the DNA TGTGCCAGCAGCTTACGAAGCGGGAGTGCCACCGGGGAGCTGTTTTTT. This sequence encodes CASSLRSGSATGELFF. Drawing the rest from reference TRBV7-3 and TRBJ2-2, the complete variable domain is GAGVSQTPSNKVTEKGKYVELRCDPISGHTALYWYRQSLGQGPEFLIYFQGTGAADDSGLPNDRFFAVRPEGSVSTLKIQRTERGDSAVYLCASSLRSGSATGELFFGEGSRLTVL.

J is TRBJ2-7 and V is TRBV6-5; TRBD1 matches 9 bases. Germline V CDR1 and CDR2: MNHEY, SVGAGI. The CDR3 has 15 amino acids. V lost 6 bases and J lost 2; bases outside the gene matches: 8. The CDR3 region is CASRRSGTGPYEQYF. The CDR3 DNA is TGTGCCAGCAGGCGATCCGGGACAGGGCCCTACGAGCAGTACTTC.